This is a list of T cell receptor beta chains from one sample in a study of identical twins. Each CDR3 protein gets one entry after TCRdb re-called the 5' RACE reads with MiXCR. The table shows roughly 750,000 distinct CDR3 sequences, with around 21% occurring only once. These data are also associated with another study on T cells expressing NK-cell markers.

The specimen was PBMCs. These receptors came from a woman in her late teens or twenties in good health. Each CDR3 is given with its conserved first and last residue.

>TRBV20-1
CSPARGHGGAFF
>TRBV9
CASSGWDLYGYTF
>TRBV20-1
CSARDPRGPPAFF
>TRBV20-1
CSVHLAGRENIQYF
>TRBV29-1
CSVDLSGRGIDNEQFF
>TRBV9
CASSQVAGGTDTQYF
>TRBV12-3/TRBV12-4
CASSFFDAAAKNIQYF
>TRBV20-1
CSARGRGGYGYTF
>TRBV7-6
CASRGFSNNEQFF
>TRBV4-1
CASSQDGDNNEKLFF
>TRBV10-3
CAISEKDSGRPRRIDTQYF
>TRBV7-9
CASSPFPGAGGELFF
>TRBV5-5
CASSLGGEYQETQYF
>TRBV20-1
CSASVTDTQYF
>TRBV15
CATSRASTGGTDTQYF
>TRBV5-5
CASSSRQGINEQYF
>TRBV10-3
CAISAGADTQYF
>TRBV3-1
CASSQEGARPRGAQYF
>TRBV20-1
CSARARHSNTQYF
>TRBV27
CASSVPSSPYEQYF
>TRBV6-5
CASSYSTVSGRRETQYF
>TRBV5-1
CASSLTEGSSGYTF
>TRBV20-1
CSAPKRADTQYF
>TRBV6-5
CASSWDRVAGELFF
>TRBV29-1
CSVPRAETQYF
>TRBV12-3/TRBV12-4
CASSPPDTGELFF
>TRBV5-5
CASSTRLAGDNEQFF
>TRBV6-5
CASSWSGNYGYTF
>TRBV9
CASSVDPGTGNTIYF
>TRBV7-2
CASSARRHSYNEQFF
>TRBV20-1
CSATGVGYEQYF
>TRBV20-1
CSAPTRGEQFF
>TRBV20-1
CSAKGSNQPQHF
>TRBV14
CASSRHRDRSTDTQYF
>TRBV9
CASSKRDGTYEQYF
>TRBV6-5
CASSYSHRAGNTIYF
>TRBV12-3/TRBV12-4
CASSPGGDFYNEQFF
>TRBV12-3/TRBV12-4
CASQGGPEQYF
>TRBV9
CASSASGLAKNIQYF
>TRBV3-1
CASSLFGVAETPYEQYF
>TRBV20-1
CSAPGGTGWYQETQYF
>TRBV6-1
CATGTYAGQRTGELFF